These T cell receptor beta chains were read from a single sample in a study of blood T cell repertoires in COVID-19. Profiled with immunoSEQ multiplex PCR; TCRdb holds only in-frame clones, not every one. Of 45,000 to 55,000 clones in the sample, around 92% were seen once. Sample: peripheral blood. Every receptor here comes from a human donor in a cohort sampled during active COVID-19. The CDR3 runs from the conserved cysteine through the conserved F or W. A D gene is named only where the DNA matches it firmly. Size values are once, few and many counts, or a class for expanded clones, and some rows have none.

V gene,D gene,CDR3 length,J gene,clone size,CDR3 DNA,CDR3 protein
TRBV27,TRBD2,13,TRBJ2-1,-,TGTGCCACCACTGGACTAGCCCATAATGAGCAGTTCTTC,CATTGLAHNEQFF
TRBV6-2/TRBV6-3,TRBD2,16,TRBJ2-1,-,TGTGCCAGCAGTTACTCTGGCGGGAGGGATTACAATGAGCAGTTCTTC,CASSYSGGRDYNEQFF
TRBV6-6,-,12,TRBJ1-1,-,TGTGCCAGCAGTACCCGAGATACTGAAGCTTTCTTT,CASSTRDTEAFF
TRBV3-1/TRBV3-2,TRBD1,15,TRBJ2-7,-,TGTGCCAGCAGCTGGAACAGGGGTTCAAGTTACGAGCAGTACTTC,CASSWNRGSSYEQYF
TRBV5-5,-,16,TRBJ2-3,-,TGTGCCAGCAGCTTGTATAGCGAGTCTAGCACAGATACGCAGTATTTT,CASSLYSESSTDTQYF
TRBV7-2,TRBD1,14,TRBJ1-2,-,TGTGCCAGCAGCCCAGACAGGGGGGACTATGGCTACACCTTC,CASSPDRGDYGYTF
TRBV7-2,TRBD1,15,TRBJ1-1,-,TGTGCCAGCAGCGCCGGACAGGGAGAGAACACTGAAGCTTTCTTT,CASSAGQGENTEAFF
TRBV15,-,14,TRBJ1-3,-,TGTGCCACCAGCAGTGCAGGGGATGGAAACACCATATATTTT,CATSSAGDGNTIYF
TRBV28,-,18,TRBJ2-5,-,TGTGCCAGCGGCTTATCCGAACGCGCACGGGACAAGCAAGAGACCCAGTACTTC,CASGLSERARDKQETQYF
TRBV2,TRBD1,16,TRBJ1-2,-,TGTGCCAGCAGTGTTACCAGGGGGCCTACAAACTATGGCTACACCTTC,CASSVTRGPTNYGYTF
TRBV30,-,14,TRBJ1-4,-,TGTGCCTGGAGTGTAGGGGGGGCGAATGAAAAACTGTTTTTT,CAWSVGGANEKLFF
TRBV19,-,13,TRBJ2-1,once,TGTGCCAGTAGCCCTGGGCCGTACAATGAGCAGTTCTTC,CASSPGPYNEQFF
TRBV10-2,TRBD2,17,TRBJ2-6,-,TGCGCCAGCAGGCCGGGACTAGCGAGTCTGGGGGCCAACGTCCTGACTTTC,CASRPGLASLGANVLTF
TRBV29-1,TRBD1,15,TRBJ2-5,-,TGCAGCGTTGAGCCCGGGACAGGGGGCGAAGAGACCCAGTACTTC,CSVEPGTGGEETQYF
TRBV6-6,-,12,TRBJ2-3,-,TGTGCCAGCGCGGTCGGCACAGATACGCAGTATTTT,CASAVGTDTQYF
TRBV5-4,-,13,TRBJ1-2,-,TGTGCCAGCAGCTTGGATCCAGGCTATGGCTACACCTTC,CASSLDPGYGYTF
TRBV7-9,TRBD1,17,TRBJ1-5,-,TGTGCCAGCAGCTTAGGAAAGTGGGGACAGGGTAATCAGCCCCAGCATTTT,CASSLGKWGQGNQPQHF
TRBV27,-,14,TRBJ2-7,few,TGTGCCAGCAGTTCCTACAGGGAATCCTACGAGCAGTACTTC,CASSSYRESYEQYF
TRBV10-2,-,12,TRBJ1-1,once,TGCGCCAGCAGTCCGGGGAACACTGAAGCTTTCTTT,CASSPGNTEAFF
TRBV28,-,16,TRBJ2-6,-,TGTGCCAGCAGTTTAACTCCAGGTGCTGGGGCCAACGTCCTGACTTTC,CASSLTPGAGANVLTF
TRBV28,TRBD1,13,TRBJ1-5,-,TGTGCCAGCTTGACAGGGGATAATCAGCCCCAGCATTTT,CASLTGDNQPQHF
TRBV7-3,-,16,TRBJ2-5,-,TGTGCCAGCAGCTTGCAGGGACTACAGGGTGGGGAGACCCAGTACTTC,CASSLQGLQGGETQYF
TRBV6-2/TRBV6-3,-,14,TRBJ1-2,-,TGTGCCAGCAGTTACTCGCGGCAGTTCTATGGCTACACCTTC,CASSYSRQFYGYTF
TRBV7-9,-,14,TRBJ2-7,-,TGTGCCAGCAGCGACGCGCAGGGGAGCTACGAGCAGTACTTC,CASSDAQGSYEQYF
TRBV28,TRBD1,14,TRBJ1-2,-,TGTGCCAGCAGTTTACAGGGGGTAGGGGATGGCTACACCTTC,CASSLQGVGDGYTF
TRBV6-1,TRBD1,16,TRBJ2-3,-,TGTGCCAGCAGTGAAGCATCGGGACAGGGGGCAGATACGCAGTATTTT,CASSEASGQGADTQYF
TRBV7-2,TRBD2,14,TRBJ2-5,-,TGTGCCAGCAGCTTCGGCGGGGGGGGTGAGACCCAGTACTTC,CASSFGGGGETQYF
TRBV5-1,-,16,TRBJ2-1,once,TGCGCCAGCAGCTTGGAGGCGGCATCTGAATACAATGAGCAGTTCTTC,CASSLEAASEYNEQFF
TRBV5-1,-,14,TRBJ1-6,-,TGCGCCAGCAGCTTGCACAGGGACGAATCACCCCTCCACTTT,CASSLHRDESPLHF
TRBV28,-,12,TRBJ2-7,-,TGTGCCACCCAGACAGGACCCTACGAGCAGTACTTC,CATQTGPYEQYF
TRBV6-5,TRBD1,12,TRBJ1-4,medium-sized,TGTGCCGGGGGACAGGGAAAGGAAAAACTGTTTTTT,CAGGQGKEKLFF
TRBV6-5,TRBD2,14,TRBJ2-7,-,TGTGCCAGCAGCGTTCGGGGGGGCCGCAACGAGCAGTACTTC,CASSVRGGRNEQYF
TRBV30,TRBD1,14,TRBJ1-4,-,TGTGCCTGGAATACAGGGGGCCCGAATGAAAAACTGTTTTTT,CAWNTGGPNEKLFF
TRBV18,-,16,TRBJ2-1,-,TGTGCCAGCTCACCGTCAGGGGGGAGATCCTACAATGAGCAGTTCTTC,CASSPSGGRSYNEQFF
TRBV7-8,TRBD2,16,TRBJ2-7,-,TGTGCCAGCAGCCCCCGGGGGAGCGGGAGAAGGGGCGAGCAGTACTTC,CASSPRGSGRRGEQYF
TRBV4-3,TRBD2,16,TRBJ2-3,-,TGCGCCAGCAGCCAGCTAGCGGGGGGATTCACAGATACGCAGTATTTT,CASSQLAGGFTDTQYF
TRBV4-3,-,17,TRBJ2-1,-,TGCGCCAGCAGCCAAGACCCGAGCGGCAGCCTCTACAATGAGCAGTTCTTC,CASSQDPSGSLYNEQFF
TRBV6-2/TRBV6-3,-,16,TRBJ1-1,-,TGTGCCAGCAGTCATCAACCCGCGCCGCCGAACACTGAAGCTTTCTTT,CASSHQPAPPNTEAFF
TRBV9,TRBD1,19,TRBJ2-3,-,TGTGCCAGCAGGCTTAATCCGGGGACAGGGGCCGCCTACACAGATACGCAGTATTTT,CASRLNPGTGAAYTDTQYF
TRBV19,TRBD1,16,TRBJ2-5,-,TGTGCCAGTAGTACCCTGGGGACAGGAGGGCAGGAGACCCAGTACTTC,CASSTLGTGGQETQYF
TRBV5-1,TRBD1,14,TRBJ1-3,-,TGCGCCAGCAGCTCGGGACAGGCCGGGAACACCATATATTTT,CASSSGQAGNTIYF
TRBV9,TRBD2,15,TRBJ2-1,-,TGTGCCAGCAGCGGGGGACTAGCGGGAGTCAATGAGCAGTTCTTC,CASSGGLAGVNEQFF
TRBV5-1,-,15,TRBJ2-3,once,TGCGCCAGCAGCGAATATAGCATCCAAACAGATACGCAGTATTTT,CASSEYSIQTDTQYF
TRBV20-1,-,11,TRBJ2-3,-,TGCAGTGCAGCTATTGGAGGTACGCAGTATTTT,CSAAIGGTQYF
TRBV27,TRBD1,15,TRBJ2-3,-,TGTGCCAGCAGGGTAACAGGGACAGCCACAGATACGCAGTATTTT,CASRVTGTATDTQYF
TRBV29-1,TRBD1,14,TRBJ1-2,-,TGCAGCGCCTCTGATGACAGGGTAGGGTATGGCTACACCTTC,CSASDDRVGYGYTF
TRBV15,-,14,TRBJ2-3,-,TGTGCCACCAGCCCCCGGGGGGCGGGAGATACGCAGTATTTT,CATSPRGAGDTQYF
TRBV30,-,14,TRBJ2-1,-,TGTGCCTGGATTAAATGGGACTCCAACAATGAGCAGTTCTTC,CAWIKWDSNNEQFF
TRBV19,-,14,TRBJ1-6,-,TGTGCCAGTACCCCCGGGAATCGTAATTCACCCCTCCACTTT,CASTPGNRNSPLHF
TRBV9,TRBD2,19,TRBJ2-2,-,TGTGCCAGCAGAAACGTAGGAGCCCCCCCGACTAGCAAGGACGGGGAGCTGTTTTTT,CASRNVGAPPTSKDGELFF
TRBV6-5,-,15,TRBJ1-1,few,TGTGCCAGCAGTTACTCGGCAGGGATGAACACTGAAGCTTTCTTT,CASSYSAGMNTEAFF
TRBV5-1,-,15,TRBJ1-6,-,TGCGCCAGCAGGGACGAGGGGGTAGGACATTCACCCCTCCACTTT,CASRDEGVGHSPLHF
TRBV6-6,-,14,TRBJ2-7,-,TGTGCCAGCAGTTACCCGACAGGAACCTACGAGCAGTACTTC,CASSYPTGTYEQYF
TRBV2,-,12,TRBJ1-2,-,TGTGCCAGCTCAGGGTTGGACTATGGCTACACCTTC,CASSGLDYGYTF
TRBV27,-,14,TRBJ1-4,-,TGTGCCAGCAGTTTGTTCTTGTCGGGTGAAAAACTGTTTTTT,CASSLFLSGEKLFF
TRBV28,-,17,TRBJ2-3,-,TGTGCCAGCAGTCGCGCCGGCGGAATTTTCCCCCACGATACGCAGTATTTT,CASSRAGGIFPHDTQYF
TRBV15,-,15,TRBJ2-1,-,TGTGCCACCAGCAGAGATCGTCGGGGTTACAATGAGCAGTTCTTC,CATSRDRRGYNEQFF
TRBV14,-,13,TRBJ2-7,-,TGTGCCAGCAGCAACCCGTCAGGGCACGAGCAGTACTTC,CASSNPSGHEQYF
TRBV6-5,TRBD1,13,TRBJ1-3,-,TGTGCCACCATGGACAGGGTTGGAAACACCATATATTTT,CATMDRVGNTIYF